By share, the clone carrying this T cell receptor (beta chain) ranks as medium-sized. Its target is not known. V shed 5 bases and J shed 0 bases, with 14 bases lying between them. Per the germline V gene, CDR1 is SGHVS and CDR2 is FQNEAQ. This CDR3 region has 16 residues. The data originate from a study of cytomegalovirus exposure and HLA in healthy donors. Whole-study context: Early on, a data release was issued that held roughly 80 million unique TCRs from HLA-typed donors.

Study findings and constraints: A later look showed TCR association rates differing by HLA locus, highest for DRB1 and lowest for HLA-C. A later analysis, which compared TCR beta chains of equal frequency, found the HLA-associated ones more clonally expanded.

In the PCR, 60 Vbeta and 13 Jbeta primers were used. Some clones are missing from TCRdb's copy, which holds only in-frame ones; the method was immunoSEQ multiplex PCR. Found here are some 130,000 clones, around 76% of them singletons; the top ten hold 7.3%. This chain joins TRBV7-8 and TRBJ1-5; no clear D gene. This TCR derives from a male donor in good health and CMV-seronegative. Sequenced: PBMCs. In DNA form, the CDR3 reads TGTGCCAGCAGCCCCGGGGTTCAGTATAGCAATCAGCCCCAGCATTTT. Protein sequence: CASSPGVQYSNQPQHF.